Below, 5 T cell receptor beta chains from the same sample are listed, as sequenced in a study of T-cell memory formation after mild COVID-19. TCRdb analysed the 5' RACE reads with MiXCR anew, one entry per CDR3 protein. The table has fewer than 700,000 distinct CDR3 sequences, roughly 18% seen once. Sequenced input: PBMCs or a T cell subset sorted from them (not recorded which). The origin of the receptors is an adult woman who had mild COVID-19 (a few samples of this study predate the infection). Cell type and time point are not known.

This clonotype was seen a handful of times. The CDR3 nucleotides read TGCGCCAGCAGCACGGACGGGAACACTGAAGCTTTCTTT. It yields the protein CASSTDGNTEAFF. The chain couples TRBV5-1 to TRBJ1-1; D gene ambiguous. The CDR3 sequence is 13 residues long. The V gene lost 4 bases and the J gene lost 1 base, with 8 bases spanning the gap. Germline CDR1 is SGHRS and CDR2 is YFSETQ.

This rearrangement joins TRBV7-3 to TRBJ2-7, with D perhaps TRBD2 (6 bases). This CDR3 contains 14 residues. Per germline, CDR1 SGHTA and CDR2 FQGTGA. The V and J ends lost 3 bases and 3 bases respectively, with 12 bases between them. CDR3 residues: CASSLWGGNYEQYF. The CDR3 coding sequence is TGTGCCAGCAGCTTGTGGGGCGGGAACTACGAGCAGTACTTC. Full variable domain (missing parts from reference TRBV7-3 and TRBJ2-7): GAGVSQTPSNKVTEKGKYVELRCDPISGHTALYWYRQSLGQGPEFLIYFQGTGAADDSGLPNDRFFAVRPEGSVSTLKIQRTERGDSAVYLCASSLWGGNYEQYFGPGTRLTVT.

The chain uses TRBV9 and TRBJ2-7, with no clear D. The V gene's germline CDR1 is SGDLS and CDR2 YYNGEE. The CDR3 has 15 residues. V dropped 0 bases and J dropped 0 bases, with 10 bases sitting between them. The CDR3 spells CASSVGQSSSYEQYF. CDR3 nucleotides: TGTGCCAGCAGCGTAGGGCAGTCGAGCTCCTACGAGCAGTACTTC.

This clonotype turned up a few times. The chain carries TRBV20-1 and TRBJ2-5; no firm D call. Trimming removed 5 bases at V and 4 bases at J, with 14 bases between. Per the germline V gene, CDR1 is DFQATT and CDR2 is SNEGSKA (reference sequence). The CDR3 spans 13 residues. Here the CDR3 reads CSALGLLSETQYF. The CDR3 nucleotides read TGCAGTGCTTTGGGTCTCTTGTCAGAGACCCAGTACTTC.

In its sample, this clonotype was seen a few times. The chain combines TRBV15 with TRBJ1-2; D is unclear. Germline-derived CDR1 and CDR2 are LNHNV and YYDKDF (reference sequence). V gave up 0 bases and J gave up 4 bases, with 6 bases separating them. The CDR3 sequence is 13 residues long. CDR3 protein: CATSRDRRYGYTF. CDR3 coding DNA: TGTGCCACCAGCAGAGATCGTCGCTATGGCTACACCTTC.